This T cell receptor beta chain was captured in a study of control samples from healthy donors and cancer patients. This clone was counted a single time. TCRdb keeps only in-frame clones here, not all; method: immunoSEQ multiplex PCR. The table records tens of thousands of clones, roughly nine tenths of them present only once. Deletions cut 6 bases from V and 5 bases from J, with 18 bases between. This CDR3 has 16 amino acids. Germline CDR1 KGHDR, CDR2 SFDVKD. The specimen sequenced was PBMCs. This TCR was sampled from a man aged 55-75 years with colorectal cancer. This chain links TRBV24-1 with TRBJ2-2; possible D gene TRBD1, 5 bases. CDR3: CATSPARVGVTGELFF. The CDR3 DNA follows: TGTGCCACCAGTCCAGCCCGGGTAGGGGTTACCGGGGAGCTGTTTTTT.